The entry below describes one T cell receptor (beta chain). Its antigen is undetermined. The data originate from a study of graft-versus-host responses after intestinal transplantation. As for the study in general: Multivisceral, liver-intestinal, or isolated intestinal grafts were transplanted into recipients. Every one of the recipients received anti-thymocyte globulin induction and afterwards took tacrolimus and steroids for about 3 years.

Findings and caveats of the study: Among recipient marrow samples, GvH clones were found; some appeared first in ileum or blood.

Germline values: CDR1 SGHRS, CDR2 YFSETQ. The CDR3 sequence is 12 residues long. V lost 5 bases and J 7 bases, leaving 11 bases between the germline ends. Here immunoSEQ multiplex PCR was the method, and the copy in TCRdb shows in-frame clones only, minus some. Of about 20,000 clones listed, approximately 89% are singletons. The origin of this receptor is a human patient who received an intestinal transplant, so some T cells may come from the graft donor. Material: PBMCs, obtained just over 230 days after intestinal transplant. This chain joins TRBV5-1 and TRBJ2-3; unclear D gene. The CDR3 DNA reads as TGCGCCAGCAGGATTCAGGCGCATACGCAGTATTTT. Translating gives CASRIQAHTQYF.